Each of the 13 T cell receptor beta chains below was sequenced from the same sample in a study of radiation and T cells in renal cell carcinoma. Data came from immunoSEQ multiplex PCR; TCRdb stores just in-frame clones and leaves some out. In the table there are 130,000 to 150,000 clones, less than 90% of which are singletons. Time point indicated: baseline pretreatment blood. Treatment here: 15 Gy SBRT to primary tumor, nephrectomy 4 weeks later. Here the sequenced sample was blood, taken from a patient whose treatment included radiotherapy and nephrectomy. The receptor set was obtained from a woman in her sixties or seventies with renal cell carcinoma.

The chain uses TRBV19 and TRBJ2-2; maybe TRBD2 (5 bases). The ends were cut back, 0 bases at V and 1 base at J, with 12 bases in the middle. The germline V gene has CDR1 LNHDA and CDR2 SQIVND (reference sequence). CDR3 length equals 17 residues. CDR3 DNA: TGTGCCAGTAGTATAGATCGCGGACTGAAGAACACCGGGGAGCTGTTTTTT. Translating gives CASSIDRGLKNTGELFF.

This clone was detected only a few times. The V and J genes are TRBV10-1 and TRBJ1-1; D gene unclear. The CDR3 is 16 residues long. V was trimmed by 3 bases and J by 0 bases, leaving 14 bases between them. The germline V gene encodes CDR1 WNHNN and CDR2 SYGVQD (reference sequence). As DNA, the CDR3 is TGCGCCAGCAGTGAAAGGGTGAACGGGATGAACACTGAAGCTTTCTTT. The encoded protein is CASSERVNGMNTEAFF.

This chain links TRBV7-3 with TRBJ1-2; a possible D gene is TRBD1 (6 bases). V gave up 5 bases and J gave up 6 bases, with 19 bases separating them. CDR1 and CDR2 (germline): SGHTA, FQGTGA. The CDR3 is made up of 15 amino acids. CDR3 DNA sequence: TGTGCCAGCAGCCAAAGGGCGGGGGCGCGGAATGGCTACACCTTC. It translates to CASSQRAGARNGYTF.

The CDR3 sequence is CAVSGRGIYEQYF. In DNA form, the CDR3 reads TGTGCCGTTAGTGGTAGGGGGATATACGAGCAGTACTTC. The gene calls are TRBV30 and TRBJ2-7, with D maybe TRBD1 (6 bases). There are 13 residues in the CDR3. CDR1 and CDR2 from the germline V gene are GTSNPN and SVGIG (reference sequence). The V and J ends lost 8 bases and 4 bases respectively, with 18 bases between them.

V and J are TRBV6-1 and TRBJ2-1; tentatively, D is TRBD1 (5 bases). In germline, CDR1 is MNHNS, CDR2 SASEGT. The CDR3 consists of 15 residues. V lost 0 bases and J 2 bases, leaving 8 bases between the germline ends. CDR3 loop: CASSEAAGTYNEQFF. In DNA, the CDR3 is TGTGCCAGCAGTGAAGCGGCAGGGACCTACAATGAGCAGTTCTTC.

The rearrangement uses TRBV11-3 and TRBJ1-1; unclear D gene. Trimming left V 0 bases short and J 6 bases short, with 11 bases between. The germline V gene has CDR1 SGHNT and CDR2 YENEEA. There are 14 residues in the CDR3. This chain's CDR3 is CASSLELFSSEAFF. The DNA for the CDR3 is TGTGCCAGCAGCTTAGAACTCTTCAGCTCTGAAGCTTTCTTT.

The genes are TRBV4-2 and TRBJ2-7, with TRBD2 as a possible D gene (6 bases). Germline CDR1 and CDR2: LGHNA and YNFKEQ. Trimming took off 0 bases at V and 5 bases at J, with 11 bases between the two ends. This CDR3 is 14 amino acids long. This CDR3 reads CASSQETGDHEQYF. The CDR3 DNA is TGTGCCAGCAGCCAAGAGACGGGAGACCACGAGCAGTACTTC.

The chain links TRBV14 to TRBJ1-1, with D possibly matching TRBD1 (5 bases). This CDR3 has 14 residues. The germline V gene encodes CDR1 SGHDN and CDR2 FVKESK. V was shortened by 1 base and J by 11 bases, with 17 bases between the two germline ends. The CDR3 DNA reads as TGTGCCAGCAGCCAAGTCGGATGGCAGGGAGAGGCTTTCTTT. This gives the protein CASSQVGWQGEAFF.

V gene TRBV15 combines with J gene TRBJ2-5; 10 positions agree with TRBD1. V trimming: 7 bases; J trimming: 1 base; junction bases outside the gene matches: 6. The germline CDR1 and CDR2 sequences are LNHNV and YYDKDF (reference sequence). This CDR3 has 15 residues. The CDR3 DNA sequence: TGTGCCACCATCGCGGACAGGGGGGTCCAAGAGACCCAGTACTTC. Translated: CATIADRGVQETQYF.

V usage is TRBV5-4 and J usage is TRBJ2-3; possible D gene TRBD2, 5 bases. Germline V gene data show CDR1 as SGHNT and CDR2 as YYREEE (reference sequence). V lost 2 bases and J 6 bases, leaving 13 bases between the germline ends. This CDR3 comprises 14 residues. CDR3 bases: TGTGCCAGCAGCTTTACTAGAGTCACCGATACGCAGTATTTT. Its translation: CASSFTRVTDTQYF. Based on the CDR3 plus reference TRBV5-4 and TRBJ2-3, the full variable domain is ETGVTQSPTHLIKTRGQQVTLRCSSQSGHNTVSWYQQALGQGPQFIFQYYREEENGRGNFPPRFSGLQFPNYSSELNVNALELDDSALYLCASSFTRVTDTQYFGPGTRLTVL.

The chain employs TRBV6-1 and TRBJ1-6; D possibly corresponds to TRBD1 (5 bases). Germline lookup yields CDR1 MNHNS and CDR2 SASEGT. CDR3 length: 19 residues. V was shortened by 0 bases and J by 5 bases, with 20 bases between the two germline ends. The CDR3 loop reads CASSEARVALGIDNSPLHF. The CDR3 DNA is TGTGCCAGCAGTGAAGCCAGGGTTGCGCTCGGGATAGATAATTCACCCCTCCACTTT.

The rearrangement links TRBV6-1 to TRBJ1-2; D not certain. CDR3 size: 13 residues. Trimming took off 3 bases at V and 9 bases at J, with 14 bases between the two ends. Germline V gene data show CDR1 as MNHNS and CDR2 as SASEGT. CDR3 sequence: CASSDRILVRYTF. Written as DNA, the CDR3 is TGTGCCAGCAGTGACAGGATTCTGGTTCGCTACACCTTC.

J is TRBJ1-6 and V is TRBV14; no firm D call. V lost 2 bases, J lost 10 bases, and 15 bases lay in between. The CDR3 is 15 amino acids. Germline lookup yields CDR1 SGHDN and CDR2 FVKESK. CDR3 nucleotide sequence: TGTGCCAGCAGCCAAAGGGCTGGGGATCGCTCACCCCTCCACTTT. It specifies CASSQRAGDRSPLHF.